The 3 T cell receptor beta chains reported below all come from one sample, sequenced in a study of blood T cell repertoires in COVID-19. The repertoire was sequenced with immunoSEQ multiplex PCR; TCRdb's copy has only in-frame clones and lacks some. Of approximately 300,000 clones in the sample, 92% are singletons; the top ten hold less than 20%. The sequenced sample consisted of PBMCs or T cells enriched from blood (not recorded which). The receptor set was obtained from a woman aged 25 to 45 who had recovered from COVID-19.

The rearrangement joins TRBV3-1 (or the pseudogene TRBV3-2) to TRBJ2-7, with D unclear. This CDR3 is 13 amino acids long. Looked up from germline, CDR1 is LGHDT and CDR2 is YNNKEL (reference sequence). V lost 0 bases and J 2 bases, leaving 5 bases between the germline ends. CDR3 nucleotides: TGTGCCAGCAGCCAAGATAGCACCTACGAGCAGTACTTC. Encoded protein: CASSQDSTYEQYF.

The V call is TRBV7-3, the J call TRBJ2-7, with TRBD1 as a possible D gene (6 bases). Trimming removed 5 bases from V and 0 bases from J, with 14 bases in between. Germline V gene data show CDR1 as SGHTA and CDR2 as FQGTGA. This CDR3 spans 15 amino acids. CDR3 nucleotides: TGTGCCAGCAGCAAACTACCGGACAGCTCCTACGAGCAGTACTTC. Its translation: CASSKLPDSSYEQYF.

The chain recombines TRBV19 with TRBJ1-6; TRBD1 might be the D (6 bases). Germline CDR1 is LNHDA and CDR2 is SQIVND (reference sequence). This CDR3 has 14 amino acids. Trimming stripped 4 bases from V and 10 bases from J, with 14 bases between. The CDR3 DNA sequence: TGTGCCAGTAGTACCTGGGACACTAGGTCACCCCTCCACTTT. Protein product: CASSTWDTRSPLHF.